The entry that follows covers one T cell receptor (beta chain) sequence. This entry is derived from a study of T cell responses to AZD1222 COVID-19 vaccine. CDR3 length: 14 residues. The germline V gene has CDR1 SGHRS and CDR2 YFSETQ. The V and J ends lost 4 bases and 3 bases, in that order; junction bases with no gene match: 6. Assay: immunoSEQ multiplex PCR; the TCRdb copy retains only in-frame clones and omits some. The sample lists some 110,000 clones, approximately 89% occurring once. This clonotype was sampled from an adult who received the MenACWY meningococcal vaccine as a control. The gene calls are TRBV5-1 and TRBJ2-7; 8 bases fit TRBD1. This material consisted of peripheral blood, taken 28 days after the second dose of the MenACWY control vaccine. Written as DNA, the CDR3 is TGCGCCAGCAGCCAGGGACAGGCCTACTACGAGCAGTACTTC. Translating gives CASSQGQAYYEQYF. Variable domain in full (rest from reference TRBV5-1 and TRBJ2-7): KAGVTQTPRYLIKTRGQQVTLSCSPISGHRSVSWYQQTPGQGLQFLFEYFSETQRNKGNFPGRFSGRQFSNSRSEMNVSTLELGDSALYLCASSQGQAYYEQYFGPGTRLTVT.